The clone carrying this T cell receptor beta chain was counted many times. Antigen unknown. At one of its ends the junction is not consistent with the germline gene, which may arise from a read error. These data are taken from a study of T cells in Graves' hyperthyroidism and ophthalmopathy. The CDR3 has 15 residues. Germline V gives CDR1 MNHEY, CDR2 SVGAGI. TCR beta CDR3 regions were amplified from RNA transcripts. The HTBI primer set served for first-round RT-PCR of the TCR CDR3. A single record per CDR3 protein comes from TCRdb applying MiXCR to the multiplex PCR reads. In the table there are around 340,000 distinct CDR3 sequences, 15% to 20% of which are singletons. Points from the study as a whole: Within blood appeared most thyroid clonotypes that had expanded above 0.001. A model of 13 V-J features distinguished ophthalmopathy from stable hyperthyroidism.

Exclusion of patients followed from uncontrolled infection, other autoimmune disease, pregnancy or lactation. 10 ml fresh peripheral blood yielded the PBMCs. The TCR sequence derives from a middle-aged woman with Graves' ophthalmopathy. J is TRBJ2-5 and V is TRBV6-5, with 10 bases aligning to TRBD1. Sequencing used blood. Written as DNA, the CDR3 is TGTACCAGCAGTTCCGCGACAGGGGGCTCTGAGACCCAGTACTTC. This gives the protein CTSSSATGGSETQYF.